Listed below are T cell receptor beta chains from one sample, sequenced in a study of blood T cells in healthy people across ages. TCRdb reanalysed the 5' RACE reads using MiXCR and keeps one entry per CDR3 protein. The table has 650,000 to 800,000 distinct CDR3 sequences, 40% to 50% seen once. The sequencing input was blood. These receptor sequences come from a man aged 55-75 years in good health. Both conserved end residues are part of each CDR3. The order of the fields is CDR3 length, J gene, V gene, CDR3 protein.

len: 14
j_gene: TRBJ1-2
v_gene: TRBV12-3/TRBV12-4
CDR3aa: CASSSRGGIYGYTF

len: 11
j_gene: .
v_gene: TRBV20-1
CDR3aa: CSAPRGSEQYF

len: 14
j_gene: TRBJ2-7
v_gene: TRBV10-3
CDR3aa: CAIRGGEQPYEQYF

len: 18
j_gene: TRBJ2-1
v_gene: TRBV4-3
CDR3aa: CASSQETGTGTRAHEQFF

len: 13
j_gene: TRBJ2-7
v_gene: TRBV7-2
CDR3aa: CASSGWGSNEQYF

len: 15
j_gene: TRBJ1-4
v_gene: TRBV15
CDR3aa: CATSRDQNGHEKLFF

len: 15
j_gene: TRBJ2-1
v_gene: TRBV5-1
CDR3aa: CASSLGAGWVNEQFF

len: 16
j_gene: TRBJ2-5
v_gene: TRBV20-1
CDR3aa: CSAPTNTAAGGEEQYF

len: 15
j_gene: TRBJ2-7
v_gene: TRBV18
CDR3aa: CASSPTMGLAEEQYF

len: 19
j_gene: TRBJ2-3
v_gene: TRBV20-1
CDR3aa: CSASGLAGGEGVVTDTQYF

len: 14
j_gene: TRBJ1-6
v_gene: TRBV7-2
CDR3aa: CASSLELYKSPLHF

len: 15
j_gene: TRBJ1-5
v_gene: TRBV12-3/TRBV12-4
CDR3aa: CASSFSGVVNQPQHF

len: 14
j_gene: TRBJ1-4
v_gene: TRBV5-1
CDR3aa: CASSSGQGSEKLFF

len: 12
j_gene: .
v_gene: TRBV4-1
CDR3aa: CASSYQNNEQYF

len: 13
j_gene: TRBJ1-4
v_gene: TRBV11-1
CDR3aa: CASSRQGNEKLFF

len: 15
j_gene: TRBJ2-3
v_gene: TRBV7-2
CDR3aa: CASSLDGTPVDTQYF

len: 15
j_gene: TRBJ2-7
v_gene: TRBV7-2
CDR3aa: CASSPRQFNSYEQYF

len: 14
j_gene: TRBJ1-4
v_gene: TRBV20-1
CDR3aa: CSASAPGLKEKLFF

len: 16
j_gene: TRBJ2-7
v_gene: TRBV7-2
CDR3aa: CASSLVGGTASYEQYF

len: 17
j_gene: TRBJ2-1
v_gene: TRBV29-1
CDR3aa: CSVRGRQALISYNGQFF

len: 16
j_gene: TRBJ2-1
v_gene: TRBV7-8
CDR3aa: CASSLAGAGGYNEQFF

len: 14
j_gene: TRBJ1-1
v_gene: TRBV7-9
CDR3aa: CASSTGQGTTEAFF

len: 15
j_gene: TRBJ1-1
v_gene: TRBV18
CDR3aa: CASSPGGVRNTEAFF

len: 12
j_gene: TRBJ2-2
v_gene: TRBV27
CDR3aa: CASMENTGELFF

len: 15
j_gene: TRBJ2-7
v_gene: TRBV28
CDR3aa: CASSQAGTDGYEQYF

len: 14
j_gene: TRBJ1-1
v_gene: TRBV14
CDR3aa: CASSPRRVNTEAFF

len: 16
j_gene: TRBJ2-7
v_gene: TRBV7-9
CDR3aa: CASSLHRGPLTYEQYF

len: 16
j_gene: .
v_gene: TRBV7-7
CDR3aa: CASSPSGQGGGETQYF

len: 14
j_gene: TRBJ2-3
v_gene: TRBV5-8
CDR3aa: CASSLRDRGATQYF

len: 15
j_gene: TRBJ2-1
v_gene: TRBV12-3/TRBV12-4
CDR3aa: CASSQLAGGLNEQFF

len: 15
j_gene: TRBJ2-7
v_gene: TRBV27
CDR3aa: CASSSSNPTIYEQYF

len: 15
j_gene: TRBJ1-5
v_gene: TRBV6-6
CDR3aa: CASSYRTVEGQPQHF

len: 16
j_gene: TRBJ2-3
v_gene: TRBV7-3
CDR3aa: CASSPSGGGGTDTQYF

len: 15
j_gene: TRBJ2-6
v_gene: TRBV14
CDR3aa: CASSPGGTGANVLTF

len: 14
j_gene: TRBJ2-7
v_gene: TRBV6-1
CDR3aa: CASSEANIFYEQYF

len: 17
j_gene: TRBJ1-6
v_gene: TRBV7-2
CDR3aa: CASSLDRERSYNSPLHF

len: 16
j_gene: TRBJ2-7
v_gene: TRBV6-2/TRBV6-3
CDR3aa: CASSYPTSGGDNEQYF

len: 16
j_gene: TRBJ2-7
v_gene: TRBV4-1
CDR3aa: CASSRGTGGSSYEQYF

len: 14
j_gene: TRBJ2-7
v_gene: TRBV5-6
CDR3aa: CASRRDRDSYEQYF

len: 15
j_gene: TRBJ2-7
v_gene: TRBV29-1
CDR3aa: CSVDEAGTGAYEQYF

len: 14
j_gene: TRBJ1-5
v_gene: TRBV20-1
CDR3aa: CSATRDLGNQPQHF

len: 15
j_gene: TRBJ2-3
v_gene: TRBV20-1
CDR3aa: CSASPGSGGPNTQYF

len: 20
j_gene: TRBJ2-7
v_gene: TRBV4-2
CDR3aa: CASSQEILSSGGAFSYEQYF